This T cell receptor beta chain originates from a study of response to subunit inactivated influenza vaccine. Study-level points and caveats: Seasonal influenza vaccination, on each occasion, was suggested by the authors to recruit few new T cells.

TCRdb analysed the RT-PCR reads with MiXCR anew, one entry per CDR3 protein. The repertoire holds approximately 490,000 distinct CDR3 sequences, with under 8.5% as singletons. This clonotype showed up many times. Its antigen is still unknown. The receptor was derived from a man between 50 and 75 years old who received an inactivated influenza vaccine. The material was PBMCs from blood, obtained roughly 24 months after vaccination.

The CDR3 sequence: CASSKSGDTGEGELFF. The DNA for the CDR3 is TGTGCCAGCAGCAAATCAGGGGATACAGGGGAGGGGGAGCTGTTTTTT. This rearrangement joins TRBV21-1 to TRBJ2-2; TRBD1, the table's D call, was not compared with the DNA. TRBV21-1 is annotated as a pseudogene. The CDR3 is 16 amino acids.